These 17 T cell receptor beta chains originate from one sample sequenced in a study of regulatory T cells in long-lasting Graves disease (dated by TCRdb to the early 2020s). The library was obtained by multiplex PCR. TCRdb shows the sequencer as Illumina HiSeq 4000. iRepertoire HTBI primers and Arm-PCR amplification of CDR3 regions were used to construct TCR beta libraries. TCRdb trimmed public reads at Q25 via fastp, called clones via MiXCR and kept in-frame beta chains. All rows with the same CDR3 protein become a single entry with the most common DNA and genes. Recorded for this sample are under 450,000 distinct CDR3 sequences; roughly a quarter of them occurred a single time. The ten largest clones add up to approximately 28% of the sample. In the paper's terms, the time point label means: persistent/refractory GD, antithyroid drugs over 5 years with positive TRAb. For both TCR sequencing and RNA sequencing, RNA was extracted from PBMCs in TRIzol.

The sample consisted of peripheral blood mononuclear cells (PBMCs), taken when the disease was refractory, from a patient treated with antithyroid drugs. These receptors were obtained from a female donor with Graves disease.

Ten or more counts support this clonotype. CDR3 protein: CSARVPGPETQYF. CDR3 DNA sequence: TGCAGTGCTAGAGTCCCAGGGCCGGAGACCCAGTACTTC. The chain carries TRBV20-1 and TRBJ2-5; a weak D match, TRBD1 (5 bases). Per germline, CDR1 DFQATT and CDR2 SNEGSKA (reference sequence). V lost 1 base to trimming and J lost 5 bases, with 11 bases between them. This CDR3 region has 13 residues.

The chain links TRBV5-6 to TRBJ1-1; D is uncertain. V was shortened by 1 base and J by 0 bases, with 10 bases between the two germline ends. In germline, CDR1 is SGHDT, CDR2 YYEEEE. The CDR3 is 15 amino acids. The CDR3 sequence is CASSLIVEVNTEAFF. The CDR3 region has the DNA TGTGCCAGCAGCTTGATAGTAGAAGTGAACACTGAAGCTTTCTTT.

This clonotype was found many times. The gene calls are TRBV2 and TRBJ2-7; the D gene could be TRBD1 or TRBD2 (5 bases each). The CDR3 loop spans 14 amino acids. V was clipped by 6 bases and J by 0 bases, with 12 bases between them. The germline gives CDR1 SNHLY, CDR2 FYNNEI. CDR3 protein: CASRLGVSSYEQYF. The CDR3 DNA sequence: TGTGCCAGCAGGCTGGGGGTTAGCTCCTACGAGCAGTACTTC.

Many counts were recorded for this clonotype. J is TRBJ2-5 and V is TRBV9; unclear D gene. The V end lost 3 bases, the J end lost 2 bases, and 11 bases lay between the germline ends. The CDR3 covers 14 residues. The V gene's germline CDR1 is SGDLS and CDR2 YYNGEE. This chain's CDR3 is CASSGSYQQETQYF. The DNA for the CDR3 is TGTGCCAGCAGCGGATCGTATCAGCAAGAGACCCAGTACTTC. Full variable domain (remainder filled in from reference TRBV9 and TRBJ2-5): DSGVTQTPKHLITATGQRVTLRCSPRSGDLSVYWYQQSLDQGLQFLIQYYNGEERAKGNILERFSAQQFPDLHSELNLSSLELGDSALYFCASSGSYQQETQYFGPGTRLLVL.

The V call is TRBV20-1, the J call TRBJ2-7; 8 positions agree with TRBD2. Looked up from germline, CDR1 is DFQATT and CDR2 is SNEGSKA (reference sequence). This CDR3 is built from 13 residues. V trimming: 6 bases; J trimming: 3 bases; junction bases outside the gene matches: 7. The CDR3 protein is CSASPGTSYEQYF. The CDR3 DNA sequence: TGCAGTGCCTCCCCCGGGACTAGCTACGAGCAGTACTTC.

This clonotype appeared many times. This chain connects TRBV6-5 to TRBJ2-7, with a possible D match to TRBD2 (5 bases). The CDR3 covers 15 residues. Germline V lookup: CDR1 MNHEY, CDR2 SVGAGI. Trimming stripped 2 bases from V and 1 base from J, with 12 bases between. CDR3 sequence reads: CASSYEGVFSYEQYF. Here the CDR3 DNA reads TGTGCCAGCAGTTACGAGGGAGTCTTTTCCTACGAGCAGTACTTC.

This clonotype was counted ten times or more. The CDR3 protein is CASTRTGRVTYEQYF. As DNA, the CDR3 is TGTGCCAGCACCAGGACAGGGAGGGTGACCTACGAGCAGTACTTC. The chain is built from TRBV28 and TRBJ2-7, with a weak D call TRBD1 (8 bases). V lost 7 bases to trimming and J lost 2 bases, with 18 bases between them. The germline V gene has CDR1 MDHEN and CDR2 SYDVKM. This CDR3 comprises 15 residues.

CDR3 sequence (DNA): TGCAGCGTTTCAGGGGCCCCGAACACTGAAGCTTTCTTT. Translating it yields CSVSGAPNTEAFF. The chain combines TRBV29-1 with TRBJ1-1; TRBD1 is a possible D gene (6 bases). This CDR3 contains 13 residues. Germline CDR1 is SQVTM and CDR2 is ANQGSEA. The V end lost 5 bases, the J end lost 1 base, and 11 bases lay between the germline ends.

The chain joins TRBV10-3 to TRBJ2-7; TRBD1 matches 10 bases. The CDR3 totals 14 residues. The germline V gene encodes CDR1 ENHRY and CDR2 SYGVKD. Trimming took 7 bases from V and 4 from J; bases not matched to a gene: 7. The CDR3 loop reads CAITADRGGYEQYF. CDR3 nucleotides: TGTGCCATCACCGCGGACAGGGGGGGGTACGAGCAGTACTTC.

This clonotype was counted between two and nine times. The chain employs TRBV10-3 and TRBJ2-7, with 16 positions matching TRBD2. Germline CDR1 and CDR2: ENHRY and SYGVKD. Trimming took 7 bases from V and 3 from J; bases not matched to a gene: 6. CDR3 length: 16 residues. CDR3 protein: CAITKGLAGGSYEQYF. The DNA for the CDR3 is TGTGCCATCACCAAGGGACTAGCGGGAGGGAGCTACGAGCAGTACTTC.

This clonotype has just a few counts. The V call is TRBV12-3 or TRBV12-4, the J call TRBJ2-2; D not resolved. The CDR3 is 15 amino acids. Trimming stripped 4 bases from V and 1 base from J, with 10 bases between. The CDR3 DNA reads TGTGCCAGCAGTTCGACTTCGGGGAACACCGGGGAGCTGTTTTTT. It codes for CASSSTSGNTGELFF.

This clonotype was picked up one time. The V call is TRBV3-2, the J call TRBJ2-2. TRBV3-2 has pseudogene status. The CDR3 is 14 amino acids. In DNA form, the CDR3 reads TGTGCCAGCAGGGGAAATCAGTACACCGTGGAGCTGTTTTTT. Translated: CASRGNQYTVELFF.

The sample holds many counts of this clonotype. The chain joins TRBV29-1 to TRBJ1-2; 9 positions agree with TRBD1. The CDR3 runs to 13 residues. V shed 3 bases and J 8 bases; nucleotides not matched to a gene: 7. Germline-derived CDR1 and CDR2 are SQVTM and ANQGSEA. The CDR3 protein is CSVDAGQGYGYTF. The CDR3 DNA sequence: TGCAGCGTTGATGCGGGACAGGGTTACGGCTACACCTTC. The full variable domain, rest sourced from reference TRBV29-1 and TRBJ1-2, is SAVISQKPSRDICQRGTSLTIQCQVDSQVTMMFWYRQQPGQSLTLIATANQGSEATYESGFVIDKFPISRPNLTFSTLTVSNMSPEDSSIYLCSVDAGQGYGYTFGSGTRLTVV.

This clonotype was picked up many times. The V and J genes are TRBV6-1 and TRBJ2-5; D possibly matches TRBD1 or TRBD2 (5 bases each). The V and J ends lost 6 bases and 2 bases respectively, with 10 bases between them. Germline V gene sequence: CDR1 MNHNS, CDR2 SASEGT. CDR3 length: 13 amino acids. CDR3 nucleotides: TGTGCCAGCAGGGTGGGGGTACAAGAGACCCAGTACTTC. Translated, it gives CASRVGVQETQYF.

The rearrangement joins TRBV19 to TRBJ2-6, with a weak D call TRBD2 (5 bases). This CDR3 has 16 amino acids. Deletions cut 6 bases from V and 2 bases from J, with 14 bases between. Germline V gene sequence: CDR1 LNHDA, CDR2 SQIVND (reference sequence). The CDR3 DNA reads as TGTGCCAGTAGCGATAGTTCCGGGGCTGGGGCCAACGTCCTGACTTTC. This encodes CASSDSSGAGANVLTF.

This chain joins TRBV20-1 and TRBJ2-7, with TRBD2 identical over 9 bases. Germline trimming cut 5 bases from V and 6 bases from J; bases unmatched to any gene: 11. Germline values: CDR1 DFQATT, CDR2 SNEGSKA (reference sequence). This CDR3 region has 14 residues. The CDR3 loop reads CSAQKIAGEVEQYF. Here the CDR3 DNA reads TGCAGTGCTCAAAAGATAGCGGGAGAGGTCGAGCAGTACTTC.

A few counts support this clonotype. The chain joins TRBV7-8 to TRBJ1-1, with TRBD1 as a possible D gene (5 bases). This CDR3 region has 12 residues. CDR1 and CDR2 (germline): SGHVS, FQNEAQ. Trimming stripped 3 bases from V and 7 bases from J, with 9 bases between. CDR3 in DNA: TGTGCCAGCAGCTTTGGTGACAGTGAAGCTTTCTTT. Protein product: CASSFGDSEAFF.